The 3 T cell receptor beta chains listed next were all sequenced from one sample in a study of control samples from healthy donors and cancer patients. The table came from immunoSEQ multiplex PCR; TCRdb's copy has only in-frame clones and leaves some out. The sample lists around 85,000 clones, roughly 89% occurring once. Input material: blood. Receptors originate from a woman aged 60 to 75 in good health.

The rearrangement uses TRBV5-1 and TRBJ2-7, with D perhaps matching TRBD1 (5 bases). This CDR3 contains 15 residues. V lost 4 bases to trimming and J lost 1 base, with 15 bases between them. Germline V gives CDR1 SGHRS, CDR2 YFSETQ. CDR3 region: CASSVQTALSYEQYF. CDR3 DNA: TGCGCCAGCAGCGTTCAGACAGCCCTTTCCTACGAGCAGTACTTC.

V and J are TRBV20-1 and TRBJ2-1, with TRBD2 matching over 8 bases. J gave up 0 bases and V 3 bases, and 7 bases lay outside the gene matches. From germline, CDR1 is DFQATT and CDR2 SNEGSKA (reference sequence). The CDR3 runs 16 residues. The CDR3 sequence: CSASTSSGSSYNEQFF. As DNA, the CDR3 is TGCAGTGCTAGTACTTCTAGCGGGTCCTCCTACAATGAGCAGTTCTTC.

This chain connects TRBV29-1 to TRBJ2-3; no reliable D call. CDR1 and CDR2 (germline): SQVTM, ANQGSEA. The CDR3 has 13 residues. Between the trimmed V and J ends, which lost 4 bases and 5 bases, there was a span of 13 bases. CDR3 region: CSVVSGSQDTQYF. The CDR3 nucleotides are TGCAGCGTTGTGTCCGGGTCTCAAGATACGCAGTATTTT.